This T cell receptor (beta chain) was profiled in a study of T cell responses to AZD1222 COVID-19 vaccine (dated by TCRdb to 2020 to 2022). Background for the entire study: AZD1222 recipients given second doses at about 4 weeks or at about 12 weeks were pooled, since spike-specific TCR depth and breadth were not found to differ between the two schedules. TCR sequencing covered more than 230 trial participants: roughly 200 given two doses of AZD1222 and about 26 given two doses of MenACWY control vaccine. Trial participants were enrolled by age into subgroups of 18-55, 56-69 and 70-plus years, and roughly 150, 30 and 60 TCR-sequenced participants, respectively, were included in these subgroups. General study outcomes and caveats: The 56-69-year group was small, and its depth increase did not reach significance, likely because of low power. Vaccine-associated CD4 TCRs spanned the whole spike protein, with dominant responses in regions 160-218 and 743-854. Most participants were white British and females outnumbered males, and the authors suggested that clonal diversity may have been underestimated. Only 5 to 7 AZD1222 recipients were SARS-CoV-2 seropositive at baseline, limiting conclusions about previously exposed vaccinees. After two AZD1222 doses, spike-specific TCR breadth and depth were significantly higher than at day 0 and than in MenACWY recipients. Reportedly, close to half of the unique spike-specific TCRs recognized epitopes lying outside the regions that are mutated in the B.1.351 and B.1.1.7 variants. Because no day 14 peak-response samples were available, repertoires were characterized only after the peak T cell response.

Explained via the paper, the time point label denotes: baseline before first vaccination. Samples from vaccinated people were obtained from the UK trials COV001 and COV002, which included a single-blind randomized controlled phase 2/3 trial of AZD1222 (ChAdOx1 nCoV-19) in healthy adults. For TCRbeta chain sequencing, PBMC samples from trial participants were taken at day 0 and at day 28 after the second dose. V is clipped by 3 bases and J by 6 bases, and the sequence between their germline boundaries is 9 bases long. CDR1 and CDR2, per the germline V gene (reference sequence), are WNHNN and SYGVQD. The CDR3 sequence holds 12 residues, the cysteine and phenylalanine included. Only CDR3 DNA remains: 36 bases, in frame from the first base. The CDR3 regions of human TCRbeta chains were subjected to immunosequencing. On the authors' methods: TCRs in the repertoires were compared against a reference library of SARS-CoV-2-specific TCRs that had been generated with the MIRA antigen-specificity platform. Breadth meant the fraction of unique TCRs that were SARS-CoV-2-associated, whereas depth meant the fraction of total T cells that were SARS-CoV-2-associated. Each spike-specific TCR was assigned to its reactive spike region and to a CD4 or CD8 class using the MIRA data. Log10-transformed breadth and depth values were compared by one-way ANOVA with Sidak's multiple comparisons tests. Not all clones reach the TCRdb copy of this immuneACCESS table, which keeps in-frame sequences only. Checked studies attribute under half of the gap to unresolved V genes and leave the rest unexplained. V, J and clone size were drawn from that table, and D and trimming were deduced from the DNA. The sample table records over 100,000 clones; roughly nine tenths of these occur just once. 2% to 3% of the sample lies in the top ten.

A note on this clone: Its cognate antigen has yet to be identified. No clone much larger than this one lies a single base away; base qualities are absent.

The sequence links TRBV10-1 to TRBJ2-7, with the D gene call left open. The sequence was obtained from an adult in good health. The sample here was peripheral blood, taken on day 0 of AZD1222 vaccination. The encoded CDR3 is CASSDSPGEQYF. The DNA sequence reads TGCGCCAGCAGTGACTCACCGGGCGAGCAGTACTTC.